Listed here are 19 T cell receptor beta chains from one sample, sequenced in a study of cytomegalovirus exposure and HLA in healthy donors. PCR was performed using 60 Vbeta and 13 Jbeta primers. Produced via immunoSEQ multiplex PCR; TCRdb's table is partial and in-frame only. The sample holds around 190,000 clones, about four fifths seen once. The source material was PBMCs. Receptors were obtained from a man aged 18 to 29 in good health and CMV-seronegative.

The chain employs TRBV19 and TRBJ2-2; TRBD2 matches at 9 bases. Per the germline V gene, CDR1 is LNHDA and CDR2 is SQIVND (reference sequence). The CDR3 is 19 residues long. After removal of 5 bases from V and 3 bases from J, the junction contained 16 bases not matched to a gene. The CDR3 here is CASSPRFGRGGRDTGELFF. The CDR3 DNA reads as TGTGCCAGTAGTCCGAGATTCGGGCGGGGGGGCCGAGACACCGGGGAGCTGTTTTTT.

V gene TRBV28 combines with J gene TRBJ2-3, with TRBD2 matching over 7 bases. The germline CDR1 and CDR2 sequences are MDHEN and SYDVKM. The CDR3 spans 16 residues. V gave up 2 bases and J gave up 1 base; unmatched junction bases: 6. The CDR3 bases are TGTGCCAGCAGTTTAATGGGACTAAGGGGCACAGATACGCAGTATTTT. Its protein is CASSLMGLRGTDTQYF.

V and J are TRBV10-3 and TRBJ2-7; 9 bases match TRBD1. Trimming removed 6 bases from V and 2 bases from J; junction bases left unmatched: 17. Germline CDR1 ENHRY, CDR2 SYGVKD. The CDR3 is made up of 18 amino acids. The CDR3 DNA follows: TGTGCCATCAGCGTACTTAAGATAGGGACAGGGAACACCTACGAGCAGTACTTC. It specifies CAISVLKIGTGNTYEQYF.

The rearrangement uses TRBV7-2 and TRBJ2-5, with 13 bases lining up with TRBD2. V lost 4 bases to trimming and J lost 4 bases; unmatched junction nucleotides: 6. The CDR3 contains 16 residues. Per the germline V gene, CDR1 is SGHTA and CDR2 is FQGNSA. This CDR3 reads CASSSRLAGGGETQYF. In DNA, the CDR3 is TGTGCCAGCAGCTCAAGACTAGCGGGGGGTGGAGAGACCCAGTACTTC.

This chain uses TRBV2 with TRBJ2-1, with 9 bases lining up with TRBD1. The junction had 10 bases not matched to a gene; V was cut back by 6 bases and J by 7 bases. Looked up from germline, CDR1 is SNHLY and CDR2 is FYNNEI. The CDR3 has 15 residues. DNA for the CDR3: TGTGCCAGCAGATCTAGAGGGACAGGGTCAAATGAGCAGTTCTTC. Encoded protein: CASRSRGTGSNEQFF.

A note on this clone: The same CDR3 is also encoded by other DNA sequences in this sample. The gene calls are TRBV7-2 and TRBJ2-7; TRBD2 aligns across 8 bases. CDR1 SGHTA and CDR2 FQGNSA come from the germline V gene. This CDR3 is built from 18 residues. V shed 2 bases and J 3 bases; nucleotides not matched to a gene: 15. DNA for the CDR3: TGTGCCAGCAGCTTATTCCCCCCCCGGACTAGCCGATACTACGAGCAGTACTTC. Its protein product is CASSLFPPRTSRYYEQYF.

V is TRBV7-8 and J is TRBJ2-7; maybe TRBD2 (5 bases). Germline V gene data show CDR1 as SGHVS and CDR2 as FQNEAQ. Trimming took off 1 base at V and 4 bases at J, with 11 bases between the two ends. CDR3 length: 14 residues. This chain's CDR3 is CASSLDAKRYEQYF. CDR3 DNA: TGTGCCAGCAGCTTAGATGCCAAGCGGTACGAGCAGTACTTC.

This chain links TRBV2 with TRBJ1-1; 7 bases map to TRBD1. V shed 6 bases and J 5 bases; nucleotides not matched to a gene: 9. Germline V gene lookup returns CDR1 SNHLY and CDR2 FYNNEI. The CDR3 covers 14 residues. The CDR3, as DNA: TGTGCCAGCAGACCCACAGGGGACTGGACTGAAGCTTTCTTT. Translated: CASRPTGDWTEAFF.

The CDR3 spells CASSLEGTGSGGYTF. CDR3 nucleotides: TGCGCCAGCAGCTTGGAAGGCACAGGGAGCGGTGGCTACACCTTC. The gene calls are TRBV5-1 and TRBJ1-2; possible D gene TRBD1, 6 bases. Trimming removed 0 bases from V and 7 bases from J, with 16 bases in between. Looked up from germline, CDR1 is SGHRS and CDR2 is YFSETQ. The CDR3 loop spans 15 amino acids.

The chain couples TRBV9 to TRBJ2-7, with 10 positions matching TRBD2. With V trimmed by 4 bases and J by 13 bases, 8 bases remained unmatched. The V gene's germline CDR1 is SGDLS and CDR2 YYNGEE. The CDR3 extends over 12 amino acids. Written as DNA, the CDR3 is TGTGCCAGCAGCACCTCTAGCGGGAGTTTATACTTC. It encodes CASSTSSGSLYF.

This chain uses TRBV18 with TRBJ2-5, with 8 positions matching TRBD1. After removal of 2 bases from V and 7 bases from J, the junction contained 6 bases not matched to a gene. This CDR3 region has 14 residues. Germline values: CDR1 KGHSH, CDR2 LQKENI. CDR3 nucleotide sequence: TGTGCCAGCTCACCAGGACAGGGCACGAGGACCCAGTACTTC. Protein sequence: CASSPGQGTRTQYF.

The chain combines TRBV6-1 with TRBJ2-7, with D perhaps TRBD2 (5 bases). Germline V gives CDR1 MNHNS, CDR2 SASEGT. The CDR3 runs to 16 residues. Trimming stripped 2 bases from V and 0 bases from J, with 14 bases between. The CDR3 here is CASSESAGGGSYEQYF. CDR3 bases: TGTGCCAGCAGTGAATCTGCGGGTGGCGGCTCCTACGAGCAGTACTTC.

The chain joins TRBV7-8 to TRBJ1-3; no clear D. CDR1 and CDR2 from the germline V gene are SGHVS and FQNEAQ. The CDR3 is 15 amino acids. Trimming stripped 5 bases from V and 0 bases from J, with 11 bases between. The CDR3 here is CASSPRLISGNTIYF. In DNA, the CDR3 is TGTGCCAGCAGCCCGCGACTGATCTCTGGAAACACCATATATTTT.

The chain links TRBV7-8 to TRBJ2-1, with TRBD2 matching over 10 bases. Germline V CDR1 and CDR2: SGHVS, FQNEAQ. V dropped 2 bases and J dropped 5; count of bases not matched to a gene: 3. This CDR3 contains 15 residues. The CDR3 spells CASSLRGLADNEQFF. The DNA for the CDR3 is TGTGCCAGCAGCTTAAGAGGACTAGCGGACAATGAGCAGTTCTTC.

The chain is built from TRBV15 and TRBJ2-3; D might be TRBD1 (5 bases). The CDR3 loop spans 16 amino acids. The germline gives CDR1 LNHNV, CDR2 YYDKDF (reference sequence). V was pared by 2 bases and J by 0 bases, with 12 bases between. DNA for the CDR3: TGTGCCACCAGCAGATTTAGGGGTACTAGCACAGATACGCAGTATTTT. Its protein product is CATSRFRGTSTDTQYF.

CDR3 sequence: CAISDRLADLKPYEQYF. CDR3 coding DNA: TGTGCCATCAGTGACAGGCTAGCAGACCTGAAACCATACGAGCAGTACTTC. The rearrangement uses TRBV10-3 and TRBJ2-7, with D perhaps TRBD2 (5 bases). This CDR3 comprises 17 residues. Trimming took 3 bases from V and 4 from J, leaving 22 bases between them. The germline V gene encodes CDR1 ENHRY and CDR2 SYGVKD.

The chain is built from TRBV7-9 and TRBJ2-5; D unclear. Trimming stripped 5 bases from V and 3 bases from J, with 13 bases between. The CDR3 is 14 amino acids. CDR1 and CDR2 from the germline V gene are SEHNR and FQNEAQ (reference sequence). CDR3 nucleotide sequence: TGTGCCAGCAGCCCGAGGATCTCCAAAGAGACCCAGTACTTC. Protein sequence: CASSPRISKETQYF.

The chain joins TRBV27 to TRBJ2-6, with D perhaps matching TRBD2 (5 bases). The germline CDR1 and CDR2 sequences are MNHEY and SMNVEV (reference sequence). Trimming left V 3 bases short and J 0 bases short, with 9 bases between. This CDR3 contains 16 residues. The CDR3 sequence: CASSLGVPSGANVLTF. CDR3 nucleotide sequence: TGTGCCAGCAGTTTGGGAGTGCCCTCTGGGGCCAACGTCCTGACTTTC.

This chain joins TRBV29-1 and TRBJ2-2; TRBD2 agrees at 13 bases. Trimming cost V 6 bases and J 6 bases; bases outside gene matches: 7. Germline V gene lookup returns CDR1 SQVTM and CDR2 ANQGSEA. The CDR3 runs 15 residues. The CDR3 sequence is CSVSWTSGGSGELFF. In DNA form, the CDR3 reads TGCAGCGTCTCTTGGACTAGCGGGGGATCCGGGGAGCTGTTTTTT.